One and the same sample provided the 29 T cell receptor beta chains below, sequenced in a study of beta chain features in type 1 diabetes. All of the isolated RNA was reverse transcribed, so expressed TCRB transcripts were sequenced. Some clones are missing from TCRdb's copy, which holds only in-frame ones; the method was immunoSEQ multiplex PCR. Of around 250,000 clones listed, 13% to 15% were seen once; the top ten hold roughly 0.028%. Sequencing input: naive CD4+ T cells from blood. These receptors all stem from a woman in her 40s in good health.

The table lists this clone with a few counts. The V call is TRBV15, the J call TRBJ2-7; 12 bases are shared with TRBD2. With 3 bases clipped from V and 4 bases from J, the junction kept 4 bases outside the gene matches. Germline CDR1 LNHNV, CDR2 YYDKDF (reference sequence). The CDR3 sequence is 15 residues long. The CDR3 reads CATSRTSGGPYEQYF. In nucleotides, the CDR3 is TGTGCCACCAGCAGGACTAGCGGGGGACCTTACGAGCAGTACTTC.

This clone has more than one count but fewer than ten. J is TRBJ1-1 and V is TRBV6-5; 9 nucleotides align to TRBD1. The CDR3 has 14 amino acids. Germline CDR1 is MNHEY and CDR2 is SVGAGI. J gave up 1 base and V 5 bases, and 2 bases lay outside the gene matches. This CDR3 reads CASSTGQGNTEAFF. In nucleotides, the CDR3 is TGTGCCAGCAGTACGGGACAGGGGAACACTGAAGCTTTCTTT.

The V gene is TRBV7-2, the J gene TRBJ2-5, with D possibly being TRBD2 (5 bases). Germline V CDR1 and CDR2: SGHTA, FQGNSA. The CDR3 length is 14 residues. V gave up 3 bases and J gave up 5 bases, with 13 bases separating them. In nucleotides, the CDR3 is TGTGCCAGCAGCTTCCAGGACGGCGGGGAGACCCAGTACTTC. Amino acid sequence: CASSFQDGGETQYF.

The V call is TRBV5-1, the J call TRBJ2-7; D is undetermined. Germline CDR1 reads SGHRS; CDR2 reads YFSETQ. V was pared by 0 bases and J by 0 bases, with 10 bases between. The CDR3 runs to 15 residues. As DNA, the CDR3 is TGCGCCAGCAGCTTGGCTTCCGAGAGCTCCTACGAGCAGTACTTC. It yields the protein CASSLASESSYEQYF.

Only a few counts were recorded for this clone. The chain uses TRBV13 and TRBJ2-5, with 8 bases matching TRBD2. The CDR3 covers 14 residues. The V gene end was trimmed by 3 bases and the J gene end by 4 bases; junction bases not matched to a gene: 4. In germline, CDR1 is PRHDT, CDR2 FYEKMQ (reference sequence). In nucleotides, the CDR3 is TGTGCCAGCAGCTTTGGACTAGCAGCAGAGACCCAGTACTTC. Its protein product is CASSFGLAAETQYF.

The V and J genes are TRBV2 and TRBJ1-1; perhaps TRBD1 as D (6 bases). CDR1 and CDR2 from the germline V gene are SNHLY and FYNNEI. Trimming stripped 6 bases from V and 0 bases from J, with 14 bases between. The CDR3 loop spans 15 amino acids. The CDR3 reads CASRAQGLLNTEAFF. The CDR3 nucleotides are TGTGCCAGCAGAGCACAGGGCCTACTGAACACTGAAGCTTTCTTT.

This chain joins TRBV9 and TRBJ2-3; TRBD2 agrees at 11 bases. V lost 3 bases, J lost 9 bases, and 12 bases stayed unmatched. This CDR3 spans 16 amino acids. CDR1 SGDLS and CDR2 YYNGEE come from the germline V gene. Here the CDR3 reads CASSGAPGLAARTQYF. CDR3 nucleotides: TGTGCCAGCAGCGGGGCTCCGGGACTAGCGGCCAGAACGCAGTATTTT.

This chain's CDR3 is CASSEIETQYF. CDR3 sequence (DNA): TGTGCCAGCAGTGAGATAGAGACCCAGTACTTC. The gene calls are TRBV27 and TRBJ2-5; unclear D gene. Trimming took off 5 bases at V and 4 bases at J, with 5 bases between the two ends. The V gene's germline CDR1 is MNHEY and CDR2 SMNVEV (reference sequence). There are 11 residues in the CDR3.

The V gene is TRBV5-1, the J gene TRBJ2-3; D possibly corresponds to TRBD1 (6 bases). V dropped 5 bases and J dropped 4 bases, with 14 bases sitting between them. The length of the CDR3 is 14 residues. Germline-derived CDR1 and CDR2 are SGHRS and YFSETQ. The CDR3 nucleotides read TGCGCCAGCAGTCAAGGGGGTGGCGCAGATACGCAGTATTTT. Translated, it gives CASSQGGGADTQYF.

This rearrangement joins TRBV6-5 to TRBJ1-2; 9 nucleotides line up with TRBD1. V shed 8 bases, J shed 5 bases, and the junction held 12 bases outside the gene matches. The germline CDR1 and CDR2 sequences are MNHEY and SVGAGI. The CDR3 totals 15 residues. In DNA, the CDR3 is TGTGCCAGCTGCCGATCCGGGACAGGGATATATGGCTACACCTTC. As protein: CASCRSGTGIYGYTF.

This clone occurred a few times. The rearrangement links TRBV5-4 to TRBJ2-1; no definite D call. The CDR3 is 14 residues long. CDR1 is SGHNT and CDR2 is YYREEE in the germline V gene (reference sequence). Trimming took off 0 bases at V and 14 bases at J, with 18 bases between the two ends. CDR3 amino acids: CASSLGASGRLKFF. The CDR3 DNA reads as TGTGCCAGCAGCTTGGGCGCGTCCGGTCGACTCAAGTTCTTC.

The chain has TRBV5-1 and TRBJ1-3; D not certain. CDR1 is SGHRS, CDR2 YFSETQ, per germline. Between the trimmed V and J ends, which lost 5 bases and 0 bases, there was a span of 9 bases. This CDR3 is built from 14 residues. This chain's CDR3 is CASRDGDSGNTIYF. The CDR3 nucleotides are TGCGCCAGCAGAGACGGGGACTCTGGAAACACCATATATTTT.

J is TRBJ2-4 and V is TRBV18; tentatively, D is TRBD1 (6 bases). Germline CDR1 and CDR2: KGHSH and LQKENI. The CDR3 consists of 18 residues. Trimming took off 1 base at V and 0 bases at J, with 16 bases between the two ends. The CDR3 DNA reads TGTGCCAGCTCACCACGACACGAGCAGGGGATAGCCAAAAACATTCAGTACTTC. Translating it yields CASSPRHEQGIAKNIQYF. The full variable domain, with the rest looked up from reference TRBV18 and TRBJ2-4, is NAGVMQNPRHLVRRRGQEARLRCSPMKGHSHVYWYRQLPEEGLKFMVYLQKENIIDESGMPKERFSAEFPKEGPSILRIQQVVRGDSAAYFCASSPRHEQGIAKNIQYFGAGTRLSVL.

This clone was counted between two and nine times. Here the CDR3 omits its conserved ending phenylalanine or tryptophan, so a read error is the likely source. The DNA is omitted, as the CDR3 cannot be located on it reliably, and the CDR3 follows TCRdb's listing. V usage is TRBV7-9 and J usage is TRBJ2-7; TRBD1 is the table's D call, not checked against the DNA. Both ends counted, the CDR3 spans 14 residues. Germline V gene lookup returns CDR1 SEHNR and CDR2 FQNEAQ (reference sequence). CDR3 region: CASSSLGTWLDYTD.

This clone was seen a few times. The chain links TRBV4-1 to TRBJ2-3; weak D call: TRBD2 (7 bases). Per the germline V gene, CDR1 is MGHRA and CDR2 is YSYEKL. The CDR3 spans 18 residues. The V end was cut by 0 bases, the J end by 4 bases, with 20 bases between. This CDR3 reads CASSQENRRGGVADTQYF. The CDR3 DNA reads as TGCGCCAGCAGCCAAGAGAATCGGAGGGGGGGCGTGGCAGATACGCAGTATTTT.

In this sample, this clone turned up many times. The junction shows a germline mismatch at one end, possibly a read error. J is TRBJ2-4 and V is TRBV18, with a tentative D call TRBD1 (6 bases). CDR1 KGHSH and CDR2 LQKENI come from the germline V gene. The CDR3 totals 12 residues. The CDR3: CASSPPEGGMDF. The CDR3, as DNA: TGTGCCAGCTCACCACCGGAAGGGGGAATGGACTTC.

CDR3 sequence: CASSVDTSGDTQYF. The CDR3 nucleotides are TGTGCCAGCAGCGTAGATACTAGCGGAGATACGCAGTATTTT. This rearrangement joins TRBV9 to TRBJ2-3, with 8 bases fitting TRBD2. CDR3 length: 14 amino acids. Germline V gives CDR1 SGDLS, CDR2 YYNGEE. V gave up 0 bases and J gave up 5 bases; unmatched junction bases: 2.

The chain recombines TRBV5-4 with TRBJ1-1, with D perhaps TRBD1 (6 bases). Germline-derived CDR1 and CDR2 are SGHNT and YYREEE (reference sequence). The V end lost 1 base, the J end lost 4 bases, and 14 bases lay between the germline ends. CDR3 length: 15 residues. The CDR3 reads CASSLTRGQGTEAFF. DNA of the CDR3: TGTGCCAGCAGCTTGACCAGGGGTCAGGGCACTGAAGCTTTCTTT.

The table lists this clone with a few counts. V and J are TRBV27 and TRBJ1-2; 7 positions agree with TRBD1. In germline, CDR1 is MNHEY, CDR2 SMNVEV (reference sequence). J was trimmed by 7 bases and V by 7 bases; bases with no gene match: 12. This CDR3 comprises 14 residues. The CDR3 sequence: CASNPTGFRGGYTF. The CDR3 nucleotides read TGTGCCAGCAACCCGACAGGGTTCCGCGGTGGCTACACCTTC.

The genes are TRBV7-2 and TRBJ2-5, with a tentative D call TRBD2 (7 bases). The V gene's germline CDR1 is SGHTA and CDR2 FQGNSA. The length of the CDR3 is 16 residues. V dropped 5 bases and J dropped 4 bases, with 20 bases sitting between them. The CDR3: CASSLSLGGALETQYF. The CDR3 bases are TGTGCCAGCAGCCTGAGTTTGGGGGGGGCTCTAGAGACCCAGTACTTC.

This clone came up a few times. The CDR3 DNA reads TGTGCCAGCAGCTTGGGGCGGGCCTTAACTTCGGGCGAGCAGTACTTC. This gives the protein CASSLGRALTSGEQYF. The chain couples TRBV5-4 to TRBJ2-7, with D possibly matching TRBD2 (5 bases). The V end lost 0 bases, the J end lost 6 bases, and 19 bases lay between the germline ends. The CDR3 has 16 residues. The germline CDR1 and CDR2 sequences are SGHNT and YYREEE (reference sequence). The variable domain in full, with the rest retrieved from reference TRBV5-4 and TRBJ2-7, is ETGVTQSPTHLIKTRGQQVTLRCSSQSGHNTVSWYQQALGQGPQFIFQYYREEENGRGNFPPRFSGLQFPNYSSELNVNALELDDSALYLCASSLGRALTSGEQYFGPGTRLTVT.

This clone has just a few counts. The chain recombines TRBV2 with TRBJ2-1; 9 bases agree with TRBD2. Germline lookup yields CDR1 SNHLY and CDR2 FYNNEI. The trim removed 2 bases at V and 7 bases at J, leaving 6 bases unmatched. CDR3 length: 15 residues. The CDR3 nucleotides read TGTGCCAGCAGTGAATGGGCGGGGGGGTTAAATGAGCAGTTCTTC. Translation: CASSEWAGGLNEQFF.

V is TRBV5-1 and J is TRBJ2-2; 11 nucleotides agree with TRBD1. Germline V gene sequence: CDR1 SGHRS, CDR2 YFSETQ. The CDR3 is 18 amino acids. With 3 bases clipped from V and 3 bases from J, the junction kept 10 bases outside the gene matches. CDR3 residues: CASSSEVDRGLDTGELFF. The CDR3 nucleotides read TGCGCCAGCAGCTCCGAAGTGGACAGGGGGCTTGACACCGGGGAGCTGTTTTTT.

J is TRBJ1-3 and V is TRBV5-8, with D hard to call. The CDR3 consists of 16 residues. CDR1 and CDR2 (germline): SGHTS, YDEGEE. Trimming took off 3 bases at V and 4 bases at J, with 17 bases between the two ends. The CDR3 region has the DNA TGTGCCAGCAGCTCAGCTCCGGGTATGGTCGGAAACACCATATATTTT. Protein sequence: CASSSAPGMVGNTIYF.

A few counts support this clone. This chain connects TRBV18 to TRBJ2-1; maybe TRBD1 (5 bases). The length of the CDR3 is 14 residues. V lost 2 bases and J lost 7, with 12 bases in between. Germline CDR1 is KGHSH and CDR2 is LQKENI. DNA for the CDR3: TGTGCCAGCTCACCAGTAACCAGGGAAAATGAGCAGTTCTTC. This translates into CASSPVTRENEQFF.

This rearrangement joins TRBV18 to TRBJ1-6; D not resolved. Trimming cost V 2 bases and J 3 bases, with 14 bases left between them. Germline CDR1 KGHSH, CDR2 LQKENI. The CDR3 totals 17 residues. The chain's CDR3 is CASSPNSLQNYNSPLHF. In DNA form, the CDR3 reads TGTGCCAGCTCACCAAATAGTTTACAGAACTATAATTCACCCCTCCACTTT.

This clone has a handful of counts. The rearrangement links TRBV27 to TRBJ2-1, with 9 nucleotides matching TRBD1. The CDR3 totals 14 residues. The junction had 4 bases not matched to a gene; V was cut back by 5 bases and J by 5 bases. From germline, CDR1 is MNHEY and CDR2 SMNVEV (reference sequence). DNA of the CDR3: TGTGCCAGCAGTCCCCGACAGGGGGACAATGAGCAGTTCTTC. As protein: CASSPRQGDNEQFF.

This clone was detected only a few times. The chain links TRBV5-1 to TRBJ2-4; TRBD1 agrees at 7 bases. Germline V gene sequence: CDR1 SGHRS, CDR2 YFSETQ. This CDR3 has 17 residues. V lost 4 bases and J lost 0; bases outside the gene matches: 10. CDR3: CASSPNDRARAKNIQYF. DNA for the CDR3: TGCGCCAGCAGCCCAAACGACAGGGCGAGAGCCAAAAACATTCAGTACTTC.

Only a few counts were recorded for this clone. The chain employs TRBV2 and TRBJ2-3, with 7 bases matching TRBD1. This CDR3 has 16 residues. Germline CDR1 SNHLY, CDR2 FYNNEI. V gave up 5 bases and J gave up 0 bases; unmatched junction bases: 8. CDR3 in amino acids: CASSQRQGLSTDTQYF. CDR3 nucleotide sequence: TGTGCCAGCAGTCAACGACAGGGTTTGAGCACAGATACGCAGTATTTT.